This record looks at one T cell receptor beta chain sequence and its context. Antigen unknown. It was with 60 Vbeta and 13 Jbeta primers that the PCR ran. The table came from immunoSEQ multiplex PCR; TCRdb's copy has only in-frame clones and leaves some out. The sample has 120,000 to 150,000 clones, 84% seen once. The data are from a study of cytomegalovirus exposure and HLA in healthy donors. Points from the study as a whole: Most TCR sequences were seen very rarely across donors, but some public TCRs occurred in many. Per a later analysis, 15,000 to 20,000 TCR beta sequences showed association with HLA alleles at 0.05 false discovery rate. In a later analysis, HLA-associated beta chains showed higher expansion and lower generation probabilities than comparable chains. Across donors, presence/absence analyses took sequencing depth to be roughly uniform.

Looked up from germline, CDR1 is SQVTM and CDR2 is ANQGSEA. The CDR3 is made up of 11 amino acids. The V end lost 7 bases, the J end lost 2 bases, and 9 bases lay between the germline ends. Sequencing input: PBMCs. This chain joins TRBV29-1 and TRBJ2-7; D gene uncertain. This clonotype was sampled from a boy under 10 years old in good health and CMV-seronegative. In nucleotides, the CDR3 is TGCAGCGCCCGATACACCTACGAGCAGTACTTC. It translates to CSARYTYEQYF.